Listed here are 20 T cell receptor beta chains from one sample, sequenced in a study of CD8 T cells in Susac syndrome. The RNA, about 0.45 to 1 ug, was put through reverse transcription using random hexamers. From the immunoSEQ multiplex PCR reads, TCRdb called clonotypes with MiXCR, one entry per CDR3 protein. This sample has 300,000 or so distinct CDR3 sequences; around 90% occur once, and the top ten carry approximately 0.065%. Material for sequencing was CD4+ T cells from PBMCs. The source is a human donor with multiple sclerosis.

This chain links TRBV3-1 with TRBJ2-3, with 12 bases aligning to TRBD2. Germline trimming cut 0 bases from V and 4 bases from J; bases unmatched to any gene: 5. CDR1 and CDR2 (germline): LGHDT, YNNKEL (reference sequence). The CDR3 sequence is 17 residues long. CDR3 DNA sequence: TGTGCCAGCAGCCAAGATATCCTAGCGGGGGGGCCAGATACGCAGTATTTT. It yields the protein CASSQDILAGGPDTQYF.

The chain has TRBV5-4 and TRBJ2-3; D is unresolved. Trimming left V 0 bases short and J 6 bases short, with 8 bases between. From germline, CDR1 is SGHNT and CDR2 YYREEE (reference sequence). The CDR3 has 13 amino acids. CDR3 amino acids: CASSLEGRDTQYF. The CDR3 DNA sequence: TGTGCCAGCAGCTTGGAAGGAAGGGATACGCAGTATTTT.

The sample holds one count of this clonotype. The chain uses TRBV5-1 and TRBJ2-3; a weak D match, TRBD1 (6 bases). The CDR3 contains 16 residues. CDR1 SGHRS and CDR2 YFSETQ come from the germline V gene. Trimming cost V 2 bases and J 0 bases, with 13 bases left between them. The CDR3 DNA reads as TGCGCCAGCAGCTTCAACGTCAGGGGCAGCACAGATACGCAGTATTTT. This gives the protein CASSFNVRGSTDTQYF. The variable domain in full, completed from reference TRBV5-1 and TRBJ2-3, reads KAGVTQTPRYLIKTRGQQVTLSCSPISGHRSVSWYQQTPGQGLQFLFEYFSETQRNKGNFPGRFSGRQFSNSRSEMNVSTLELGDSALYLCASSFNVRGSTDTQYFGPGTRLTVL.

The J gene is TRBJ1-2, the V gene TRBV20-1, with D possibly matching TRBD1 (5 bases). The V gene lost 6 bases and the J gene lost 4 bases, with 21 bases spanning the gap. CDR1 and CDR2 from the germline V gene are DFQATT and SNEGSKA (reference sequence). The length of the CDR3 is 15 residues. DNA for the CDR3: TGCAGTGCAAAAGGCGGGTCTAGGGGTACCTATGGCTACACCTTC. This codes for CSAKGGSRGTYGYTF.

CDR3 nucleotides: TGTGCCAGCAGGCCCTATTTAGCGGGAGCCTTCACCGGGGAGCTGTTTTTT. Its protein product is CASRPYLAGAFTGELFF. This chain connects TRBV27 to TRBJ2-2; 9 positions match TRBD2. V was clipped by 6 bases and J by 4 bases; unmatched bases: 12. CDR1 is MNHEY and CDR2 is SMNVEV in the germline V gene (reference sequence). CDR3 length equals 17 residues.

The count of this clonotype is one. The CDR3 reads CSAPRGGSYNEQFF. CDR3 DNA sequence: TGCAGTGCTCCCCGGGGAGGGTCCTACAATGAGCAGTTCTTC. This chain links TRBV20-1 with TRBJ2-1; 7 bases are shared with TRBD2. Germline V gene data show CDR1 as DFQATT and CDR2 as SNEGSKA (reference sequence). CDR3 length: 14 residues. The V and J ends lost 5 bases and 1 base, in that order; junction bases with no gene match: 5.

This rearrangement joins TRBV7-9 to TRBJ1-2; tentative D call: TRBD1 (5 bases). The germline V gene encodes CDR1 SEHNR and CDR2 FQNEAQ (reference sequence). V lost 1 base and J lost 6, with 9 bases in between. CDR3 length: 13 amino acids. CDR3 loop: CASSLGGRDGYTF. The CDR3 DNA reads as TGTGCCAGCAGCTTAGGGGGCAGGGATGGCTACACCTTC.

The chain recombines TRBV18 with TRBJ1-3; D remains unclear. Germline CDR1 KGHSH, CDR2 LQKENI. This CDR3 comprises 15 residues. Trimming stripped 4 bases from V and 0 bases from J, with 10 bases between. CDR3 protein: CASSQPGISGNTIYF. In DNA, the CDR3 is TGTGCCAGCTCACAACCTGGCATCTCTGGAAACACCATATATTTT.

This clonotype was counted once. The rearrangement uses TRBV6-2 or TRBV6-3 and TRBJ2-1; D gene uncertain. Germline CDR1 is MNHEY and CDR2 is SVGEGT. Trimming shortened V by 4 bases and J by 9 bases, and 25 bases separated the two germline ends. This CDR3 is 17 amino acids long. CDR3 region: CASSWFPTGPRRGEQFF. The CDR3 coding sequence is TGTGCCAGCAGTTGGTTCCCTACCGGGCCCCGTCGAGGTGAGCAGTTCTTC.

V gene TRBV19 combines with J gene TRBJ2-6; D tentatively reads TRBD1 or TRBD2 (6 bases each). This CDR3 region has 13 residues. Germline V gene data show CDR1 as LNHDA and CDR2 as SQIVND (reference sequence). V was pared by 11 bases and J by 0 bases, with 8 bases between. CDR3 in amino acids: CAGGHSGANVLTF. In nucleotides, the CDR3 is TGTGCCGGGGGGCACTCTGGGGCCAACGTCCTGACTTTC. The full variable domain, in which reference TRBV19 and TRBJ2-6 provide the parts outside the CDR3, is DGGITQSPKYLFRKEGQNVTLSCEQNLNHDAMYWYRQDPGQGLRLIYYSQIVNDFQKGDIAEGYSVSREKKESFPLTVTSAQKNPTAFYLCAGGHSGANVLTFGAGSRLTVL.

The chain combines TRBV11-2 with TRBJ2-7; D is undetermined. The germline V and J ends were trimmed by 6 bases and 4 bases, with 16 bases remaining between them. The CDR3 consists of 14 residues. CDR1 and CDR2 (germline): SGHAT, FQNNGV. The CDR3 spells CASSLGFPGYEQYF. The CDR3 DNA follows: TGTGCCAGCAGTTTGGGATTTCCTGGATACGAGCAGTACTTC. Based on the CDR3 plus reference TRBV11-2 and TRBJ2-7, the full variable domain is EAGVAQSPRYKIIEKRQSVAFWCNPISGHATLYWYQQILGQGPKLLIQFQNNGVVDDSQLPKDRFSAERLKGVDSTLKIQPAKLEDSAVYLCASSLGFPGYEQYFGPGTRLTVT.

V is TRBV20-1 and J is TRBJ2-1; D possibly corresponds to TRBD2 (5 bases). Trimming took 3 bases from V and 8 from J, leaving 23 bases between them. The length of the CDR3 is 16 residues. Germline V lookup: CDR1 DFQATT, CDR2 SNEGSKA (reference sequence). The CDR3 DNA reads as TGCAGTGCTAGCTCAAGTAGCGAAGGGTTGGACTATGAGCAGTTCTTC. Translation gives CSASSSSEGLDYEQFF.

The chain carries TRBV7-9 and TRBJ2-5; D gene ambiguous. This CDR3 contains 14 residues. Germline V CDR1 and CDR2: SEHNR, FQNEAQ (reference sequence). With 1 base removed from V and 3 bases from J, the gap between germline ends came to 9 bases. The CDR3 bases are TGTGCCAGCAGCTTAGGTCACGCGGAAGAGACCCAGTACTTC. This sequence encodes CASSLGHAEETQYF.

The chain recombines TRBV19 with TRBJ1-5; D not certain. Trimming stripped 7 bases from V and 3 bases from J, with 10 bases between. The germline V gene has CDR1 LNHDA and CDR2 SQIVND (reference sequence). The CDR3 loop spans 13 amino acids. CDR3 sequence reads: CASNDGVNQPQHF. The CDR3 DNA reads TGTGCCAGTAACGACGGCGTCAATCAGCCCCAGCATTTT.

The CDR3 here is CASSLISGNEQFF. CDR3 nucleotide sequence: TGTGCCAGCAGCTTGATTTCGGGCAATGAGCAGTTCTTC. The genes are TRBV5-6 and TRBJ2-1, with D unclear. Germline values: CDR1 SGHDT, CDR2 YYEEEE. Trimming pared 1 base from V and 6 bases from J, leaving 8 bases between. The CDR3 sequence is 13 residues long.

The chain joins TRBV20-1 to TRBJ2-2, with D uncertain. The germline V gene has CDR1 DFQATT and CDR2 SNEGSKA (reference sequence). V was shortened by 0 bases and J by 8 bases, with 13 bases between the two germline ends. The length of the CDR3 is 14 residues. In nucleotides, the CDR3 is TGCAGTGCTAGAGATTTGGCCCCACGTGGGGAGCTGTTTTTT. This gives the protein CSARDLAPRGELFF.

Here the CDR3 reads CASSFGLTPRGEQFF. The CDR3 DNA reads as TGTGCCAGCAGCTTTGGGCTAACCCCAAGGGGTGAGCAGTTCTTC. V usage is TRBV7-9 and J usage is TRBJ2-1, with D possibly TRBD1 on 5 matching bases. The V gene's germline CDR1 is SEHNR and CDR2 FQNEAQ (reference sequence). This CDR3 has 15 amino acids. Trimming took off 3 bases at V and 9 bases at J, with 18 bases between the two ends.

The chain has TRBV12-3 or TRBV12-4 and TRBJ2-2; a possible D gene is TRBD2 (5 bases). The CDR3 loop spans 13 amino acids. Trimming removed 7 bases from V and 6 bases from J, with 12 bases in between. CDR3 in DNA: TGTGCCAGCACGAGGGATCCCGCCGGGGAGCTGTTTTTT. Amino acid sequence: CASTRDPAGELFF.

The chain combines TRBV11-2 with TRBJ2-1; tentative D call: TRBD2 (5 bases). The CDR3 spans 16 residues. Trimming took 3 bases from V and 0 from J, leaving 12 bases between them. Germline V lookup: CDR1 SGHAT, CDR2 FQNNGV. CDR3 bases: TGTGCCAGCAGCTTTTCGAAGCGGTACTCCTACAATGAGCAGTTCTTC. It specifies CASSFSKRYSYNEQFF.

This chain uses TRBV2 with TRBJ2-1; 10 positions agree with TRBD2. Germline CDR1 SNHLY, CDR2 FYNNEI. V trimming: 7 bases; J trimming: 5 bases; junction bases outside the gene matches: 20. This CDR3 comprises 19 residues. The DNA of the CDR3 is TGTGCCAGCACCCCTATATTTCCTCCTAGCGGGAGAGTTCACAATGAGCAGTTCTTC. Residues: CASTPIFPPSGRVHNEQFF.